The T cell receptor beta chain described here comes from a study of blood T cell repertoires in COVID-19. Across the study: Samples of COVID-19 (acute and convalescent) were obtained from the United States, Italy and Spain. In each case, the material was cDNA or gDNA derived from T cells, B-cell-depleted T cells, or PBMCs.

Profiled with immunoSEQ multiplex PCR; TCRdb holds only in-frame clones, not every one. The sample lists about 50,000 clones, 85% to 95% occurring once. From germline, CDR1 is MGHRA and CDR2 YSYEKL. The CDR3 runs 14 residues. V lost 3 bases and J 0 bases, leaving 9 bases between the germline ends. The sequenced material came from peripheral blood. The V gene is TRBV4-1, the J gene TRBJ2-7; no clear D gene. The receptor's source is an elderly woman with acute or convalescent COVID-19. The chain's CDR3 is CASSHPRSSYEQYF. CDR3 in DNA: TGCGCCAGCAGCCACCCTAGGAGCTCCTACGAGCAGTACTTC.